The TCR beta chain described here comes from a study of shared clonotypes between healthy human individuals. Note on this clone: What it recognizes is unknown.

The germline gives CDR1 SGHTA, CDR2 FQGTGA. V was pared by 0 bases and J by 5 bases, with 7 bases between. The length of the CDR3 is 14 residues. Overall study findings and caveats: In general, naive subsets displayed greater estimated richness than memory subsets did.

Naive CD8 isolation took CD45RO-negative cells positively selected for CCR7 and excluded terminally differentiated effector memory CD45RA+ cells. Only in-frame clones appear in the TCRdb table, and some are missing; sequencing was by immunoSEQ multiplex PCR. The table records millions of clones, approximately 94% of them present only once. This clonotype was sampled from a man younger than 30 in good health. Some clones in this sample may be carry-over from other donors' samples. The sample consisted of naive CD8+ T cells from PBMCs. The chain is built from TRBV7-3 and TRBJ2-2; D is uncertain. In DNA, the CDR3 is TGTGCCAGCAGCTTAACAGGACGGACCGGGGAGCTGTTTTTT. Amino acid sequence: CASSLTGRTGELFF.